Sequencing of this TCR beta chain was carried out in a study of cytomegalovirus exposure and HLA in healthy donors. Study-level findings and limits: Most subjects' HLA-A and HLA-B alleles were reportedly predicted from TCR beta sequences. Relative to equally common others, HLA-associated TCR beta chains showed greater clonal expansion in a later analysis.

On this clone itself: The antigen is unknown.

Germline V gives CDR1 KGHSH, CDR2 LQKENI. Trimming removed 4 bases from V and 6 bases from J, with 19 bases in between. The CDR3 consists of 16 residues. PCR primers comprised 60 Vbeta and 13 Jbeta primers. TCRdb keeps only in-frame clones here, not all; method: immunoSEQ multiplex PCR. Seen here are about 120,000 clones, about three fifths observed once, and the top ten hold 10%. The sequenced material came from PBMCs. This TCR was recovered from a man in his forties in good health and CMV-seropositive. The V call is TRBV18, the J call TRBJ2-1, with D perhaps TRBD1 (6 bases). The DNA of the CDR3 is TGTGCCAGCTCACTGAAACAGGGCTCGGGGACCAATGAGCAGTTCTTC. It yields the protein CASSLKQGSGTNEQFF.